This T cell receptor (beta chain) was profiled in a study of tumor-infiltrating lymphocytes in primary liver carcinoma. Study-level background: Tumor stage was T1-T3 N0M0, and tumor size was roughly 4 to 10 cm across. General study findings and limits: Only around 7.5-24% of top clones occurred in all five tumor regions. Compared with blood, tumor repertoires held significantly more in their top 250 clones. Overlap in tumor-adjacent and tumor-blood pairs fell below that of tumor region pairs.

Co-extracted RNA and DNA came from about 19-30 mg of unsorted bulk tissue. The length of the CDR3 is 15 residues. Trimming left V 0 bases short and J 4 bases short, with 10 bases between. The germline gives CDR1 KGHSH, CDR2 LQKENI. A constant-region primer primed TCR beta cDNA synthesis from 500 ng of total RNA. Slightly modified ARM-PCR, run as three nested multiplex PCR rounds, produced the TCR beta libraries. Researchers ran the first two PCR rounds for roughly 10 cycles each with TRBV1-TRBV30 forward primers and a C-beta reverse primer. TCRdb fed the multiplex PCR reads into MiXCR, producing one record per CDR3 protein. The data show more than 30,000 distinct CDR3 sequences, around 78% seen once. This clonotype was seen a handful of times. Its antigen is not identified.

The chain carries TRBV18 and TRBJ2-1, with D maybe TRBD2 (5 bases). The source of this sequence is a man aged 35 to 55 with primary liver carcinoma and hepatitis B virus infection. Sequenced input: liver tumor tissue from sampling region 5. Subset meaning: tumor region T5, tumor centre. The CDR3 spells CASSPPGDGYNEQFF. The CDR3 DNA reads TGTGCCAGCTCACCACCGGGAGACGGATACAATGAGCAGTTCTTC.